This is a list of T cell receptor beta chains from one sample in a study of blood T cell repertoires in COVID-19. TCRdb keeps only in-frame clones here, not all; method: immunoSEQ multiplex PCR. The profile shows approximately 150,000 clones, 87% of them singletons. Material: peripheral blood. These receptors originate from a woman aged 50 to 60 with acute or convalescent COVID-19. The conserved cysteine and the conserved F or W are not part of the CDR3 here. A D gene is named only where the DNA matches it firmly. For some rows the clone size is stated as once, few or many, or as a class when expanded; others skip it.

d_call | clone_size | v_call | cdr3_aa
. | once | TRBV25-1 | ASSEYGVNQPQH
TRBD2 | . | TRBV20-1 | SASRRGEGLETQY
TRBD1 | . | TRBV2 | ASSDQGEEKLF
. | . | TRBV7-2 | ASRASDTQY
. | . | TRBV7-2 | ASSSGPGSFSPLH
TRBD2 | . | TRBV5-4 | ASSWDGMSGGAGEQY
. | . | TRBV28 | ASSSSGGQAF
. | . | TRBV5-1 | ASSSRIEQTGELF
. | . | TRBV19 | ASSDRQLREY
. | . | TRBV9 | ASSVEARRGETQY
. | . | TRBV7-7 | ASSLGGAGNTIY
. | few | TRBV20-1 | SASNSYT
. | . | TRBV7-2 | ASSLVDRGSQPQH
TRBD2 | . | TRBV30 | ASPRGGGHTGELF
TRBD1 | . | TRBV5-5 | ASSLVGQGRTGELF
TRBD1 | . | TRBV7-3 | ASSFWDRGADTQY
TRBD1 | . | TRBV6-2/TRBV6-3 | ASSRPGTGFSNQPQH
. | once | TRBV5-1 | ASSLTGNEKLF
. | . | TRBV3-1/TRBV3-2 | ASSRRGGGNTEAF
. | . | TRBV6-2/TRBV6-3 | ASSYATLIKAQY
TRBD2 | . | TRBV3-1/TRBV3-2 | ASSQDTSGPSYEQY
TRBD1 | once | TRBV3-1/TRBV3-2 | ASSHDRGYEKLF
. | . | TRBV6-5 | ASSYGASDQETQY
TRBD1 | . | TRBV19 | ASSILGTGGSGANVLT
TRBD2 | . | TRBV7-6 | ASSLVQRGPQETQY
. | . | TRBV6-5 | ASRPEQATNEKLF
TRBD1 | . | TRBV5-5 | ASSPDRFYGYT
TRBD1 | once | TRBV27 | ASQRDRGHNEQF
TRBD1 | . | TRBV10-1 | ASSESGQQGGGEKLF
. | . | TRBV10-3 | AIIPLIGEGDQETQY
. | . | TRBV9 | ASSVEGGNQPQH
TRBD2 | . | TRBV3-1/TRBV3-2 | ASSQLSSGSNEQF
TRBD1 | . | TRBV19 | ASMGDRGHGYT
TRBD1 | . | TRBV5-6 | ASSTPGGINEKLF
TRBD1 | . | TRBV19 | ASSIGQGVTYGYT
TRBD1 | . | TRBV5-1 | ASSLALSGGNTGELF
TRBD2 | . | TRBV9 | ASSDGTSGRAYEQY
. | . | TRBV27 | ASSPVGGTEAF
. | . | TRBV6-6 | ASSPLSQGYT
TRBD2 | . | TRBV4-2 | ASSQEVGSGGSGTQY
. | . | TRBV5-4 | ASSRFFGEAF
TRBD2 | . | TRBV18 | ASSPPIGGGEETQY
. | . | TRBV11-3 | ASSFGVKNTGELF
. | once | TRBV5-1 | ASSLGGDIQY
TRBD2 | . | TRBV5-1 | ASSFRLAGQETQY
TRBD1 | . | TRBV6-6 | ASSYSTGVGDSPLH
TRBD2 | . | TRBV9 | ASSVGVAGGQTDTQY
. | once | TRBV6-5 | ASSSYEGSGYNEQF
TRBD1 | . | TRBV18 | ASSPAQGDVSYEQY
TRBD1 | few | TRBV11-2 | ASSSGQGDQPQH
TRBD1 | . | TRBV6-5 | ASSRQQGGEQY
. | . | TRBV27 | ASSPFTGPYGYT
. | . | TRBV19 | ASSIGGSPEAF